These 18 T cell receptor beta chains came from one sample sequenced in a study of CD8 T cells in ankylosing spondylitis (dated by TCRdb to 2017 to 2019). Points the paper makes about the study in general: A TCR beta motif of 7 or 8 highly homologous amino acid variants appeared characteristic of blood from ankylosing spondylitis patients.

These receptors' antigens are unknown. Library preparation employed 5' RACE. Sequenced using an Illumina HiSeq 2500. The public sequencing data were trimmed at Q25 with fastp and processed into clonotypes with MiXCR by TCRdb, which kept only in-frame beta chains. Each CDR3 protein gets just one entry, which takes the most common genes and DNA from the rows behind it. The sample contains around 490,000 distinct CDR3 sequences, over 4% of them found a single time. The top ten hold under 4.5% of the sample. What was sequenced was blood, either unsorted or a sorted T cell fraction (not recorded which). Receptors were obtained from a male donor with ankylosing spondylitis.

This clonotype came up many times. V and J are TRBV10-3 and TRBJ2-5; 10 bases align to TRBD2. V shed 8 bases, J shed 2 bases, and the junction held 8 bases outside the gene matches. CDR1 is ENHRY and CDR2 is SYGVKD in the germline V gene. This CDR3 contains 15 residues. The DNA for the CDR3 is TGTGCCATCGGTATAGCGGGGGGACTACAAGAGACCCAGTACTTC. Its protein is CAIGIAGGLQETQYF.

This clonotype was seen ten or more times. The chain employs TRBV28 and TRBJ2-5, with D tentatively TRBD1 (5 bases). Trimming shortened V by 3 bases and J by 2 bases, and 13 bases separated the two germline ends. The CDR3 is 15 residues long. CDR1 and CDR2 from the germline V gene are MDHEN and SYDVKM. The CDR3 sequence: CASSFGRGQQETQYF. CDR3 nucleotide sequence: TGTGCCAGCAGTTTCGGTAGGGGTCAGCAAGAGACCCAGTACTTC.

This clonotype occurred many times. V gene TRBV27 combines with J gene TRBJ2-7, with 7 bases fitting TRBD2. Germline assignment: CDR1 MNHEY and CDR2 SMNVEV (reference sequence). V shed 1 base, J shed 4 bases, and the junction held 7 bases outside the gene matches. CDR3 length: 15 residues. The CDR3 DNA reads TGTGCCAGCAGTTTATTGGGGGGGGTCAAATACGAGCAGTACTTC. As protein: CASSLLGGVKYEQYF.

This chain links TRBV27 with TRBJ2-7; 9 positions match TRBD1. With V trimmed by 6 bases and J by 3 bases, 9 bases remained unmatched. The CDR3 consists of 15 residues. Germline CDR1 reads MNHEY; CDR2 reads SMNVEV (reference sequence). This CDR3 reads CASRIQGAPFYEQYF. The CDR3 DNA is TGTGCCAGCAGGATACAGGGGGCCCCATTCTACGAGCAGTACTTC.

This clonotype has at least ten counts. V and J are TRBV6-2 or TRBV6-3 and TRBJ2-2; D is unclear. Germline V gene data show CDR1 as MNHEY and CDR2 as SVGEGT. This CDR3 has 15 amino acids. The ends were cut back, 7 bases at V and 0 bases at J, with 12 bases in the middle. CDR3 sequence: CASTLSWSNTGELFF. Written as DNA, the CDR3 is TGTGCCAGCACTCTGAGTTGGTCGAACACCGGGGAGCTGTTTTTT.

Ten or more counts support this clonotype. The rearrangement links TRBV7-2 to TRBJ1-1; 8 bases are a match to TRBD1. Germline loops: CDR1 SGHTA, CDR2 FQGNSA. CDR3 length: 15 amino acids. Germline trimming cut 5 bases from V and 0 bases from J; bases unmatched to any gene: 5. The CDR3 is CASSEQGGMNTEAFF. In DNA form, the CDR3 reads TGTGCCAGCAGCGAACAGGGGGGGATGAACACTGAAGCTTTCTTT.

This clonotype has at least ten counts. J is TRBJ1-2 and V is TRBV20-1; no definite D call. Trimming shortened V by 1 base and J by 0 bases, and 12 bases separated the two germline ends. Germline values: CDR1 DFQATT, CDR2 SNEGSKA (reference sequence). The CDR3 is 15 amino acids. CDR3 DNA: TGCAGTGCTAGAGCCCGACCGATTACTAACTATGGCTACACCTTC. It translates to CSARARPITNYGYTF.

This clonotype was seen ten or more times. J is TRBJ1-3 and V is TRBV25-1; no clear D gene. The CDR3 spans 15 residues. Looked up from germline, CDR1 is MGHDK and CDR2 is SYGVNS. Trimming stripped 4 bases from V and 0 bases from J, with 10 bases between. The CDR3: CASSGRERSGNTIYF. The CDR3 DNA follows: TGTGCCAGCAGTGGTCGGGAGCGCTCTGGAAACACCATATATTTT.

This clonotype was counted many times. The rearrangement joins TRBV20-1 to TRBJ2-5, with no clear D. This CDR3 has 13 amino acids. The V and J ends lost 2 bases and 4 bases respectively, with 11 bases between them. The germline CDR1 and CDR2 sequences are DFQATT and SNEGSKA (reference sequence). DNA for the CDR3: TGCAGTGCTAGAATGGGTACTTTAGAGACCCAGTACTTC. Translated: CSARMGTLETQYF.

V and J are TRBV20-1 and TRBJ2-1; TRBD1 matches 8 bases. Trimming took 3 bases from V and 9 from J; bases not matched to a gene: 7. Germline CDR1 and CDR2: DFQATT and SNEGSKA (reference sequence). The CDR3 has 13 residues. In DNA, the CDR3 is TGCAGTGCTAGTTCGACAGGGGAAGGTGAGCAGTTCTTC. Translation: CSASSTGEGEQFF.

There are many counts of this clonotype. This rearrangement joins TRBV15 to TRBJ2-7; 7 bases map to TRBD1. CDR1 is LNHNV, CDR2 YYDKDF, per germline (reference sequence). This CDR3 is built from 15 residues. V dropped 0 bases and J dropped 5; count of bases not matched to a gene: 7. The CDR3 DNA reads as TGTGCCACCAGCAGAGAAAAGGGGGCGACGGACGAGCAGTACTTC. As protein: CATSREKGATDEQYF.

The chain carries TRBV6-5 and TRBJ1-1; D may be TRBD1 (5 bases). The CDR3 is 14 residues long. CDR1 is MNHEY, CDR2 SVGAGI, per germline. Trimming cost V 2 bases and J 4 bases, with 11 bases left between them. CDR3 nucleotide sequence: TGTGCCAGCAGTTACGACAGTTCAATCACTGAAGCTTTCTTT. It is translated as CASSYDSSITEAFF.

This clonotype occurred many times. The chain has TRBV20-1 and TRBJ2-5; D uncertain. CDR1 is DFQATT, CDR2 SNEGSKA, per germline (reference sequence). The V end was cut by 2 bases, the J end by 2 bases, with 6 bases between. The length of the CDR3 is 12 residues. The CDR3 spells CSARTWQETQYF. The CDR3 DNA reads as TGCAGTGCTAGAACCTGGCAAGAGACCCAGTACTTC.

This clonotype appeared many times. The V call is TRBV20-1, the J call TRBJ1-6, with D uncertain. The germline V gene has CDR1 DFQATT and CDR2 SNEGSKA (reference sequence). V was trimmed by 0 bases and J by 8 bases, leaving 8 bases between them. The CDR3 is made up of 13 amino acids. The CDR3 bases are TGCAGTGCTAGAGATTTCGGGGATTCACCCCTCCACTTT. Translating it yields CSARDFGDSPLHF.

This clonotype was picked up many times. V and J are TRBV7-9 and TRBJ2-7, with TRBD2 matching 8 bases. V trimming: 1 base; J trimming: 7 bases; junction bases outside the gene matches: 6. Germline CDR1 and CDR2: SEHNR and FQNEAQ (reference sequence). This CDR3 has 14 residues. CDR3 region: CASSLDGLAREQYF. DNA for the CDR3: TGTGCCAGCAGCTTAGATGGACTAGCCCGGGAGCAGTACTTC.

This clonotype has just a few counts. The chain links TRBV18 to TRBJ2-3; D gene unclear. The CDR3 contains 15 residues. The V gene lost 1 base and the J gene lost 4 bases, with 12 bases spanning the gap. Germline-derived CDR1 and CDR2 are KGHSH and LQKENI. The CDR3 coding sequence is TGTGCCAGCTCACCACAGACCCTCCCGGCAGATACGCAGTATTTT. This sequence encodes CASSPQTLPADTQYF. The full variable domain, its missing parts supplied by reference TRBV18 and TRBJ2-3, is NAGVMQNPRHLVRRRGQEARLRCSPMKGHSHVYWYRQLPEEGLKFMVYLQKENIIDESGMPKERFSAEFPKEGPSILRIQQVVRGDSAAYFCASSPQTLPADTQYFGPGTRLTVL.

This clonotype appeared many times. The chain combines TRBV7-2 with TRBJ1-4; 7 nucleotides agree with TRBD1. After removal of 2 bases from V and 0 bases from J, the junction contained 3 bases not matched to a gene. CDR3 length: 16 amino acids. Germline V gene sequence: CDR1 SGHTA, CDR2 FQGNSA. DNA for the CDR3: TGTGCCAGCAGCTTAAGGGGGCTGACAACTAATGAAAAACTGTTTTTT. As protein: CASSLRGLTTNEKLFF.

The chain has TRBV4-2 and TRBJ1-2, with unresolved D. The CDR3 runs to 17 residues. Germline-derived CDR1 and CDR2 are LGHNA and YNFKEQ. V lost 4 bases to trimming and J lost 7 bases, with 25 bases between them. The CDR3 bases are TGTGCCAGCAGCCGAACGGGAGACATCCTAAGCCGGAGTGGCTACACCTTC. Protein sequence: CASSRTGDILSRSGYTF.